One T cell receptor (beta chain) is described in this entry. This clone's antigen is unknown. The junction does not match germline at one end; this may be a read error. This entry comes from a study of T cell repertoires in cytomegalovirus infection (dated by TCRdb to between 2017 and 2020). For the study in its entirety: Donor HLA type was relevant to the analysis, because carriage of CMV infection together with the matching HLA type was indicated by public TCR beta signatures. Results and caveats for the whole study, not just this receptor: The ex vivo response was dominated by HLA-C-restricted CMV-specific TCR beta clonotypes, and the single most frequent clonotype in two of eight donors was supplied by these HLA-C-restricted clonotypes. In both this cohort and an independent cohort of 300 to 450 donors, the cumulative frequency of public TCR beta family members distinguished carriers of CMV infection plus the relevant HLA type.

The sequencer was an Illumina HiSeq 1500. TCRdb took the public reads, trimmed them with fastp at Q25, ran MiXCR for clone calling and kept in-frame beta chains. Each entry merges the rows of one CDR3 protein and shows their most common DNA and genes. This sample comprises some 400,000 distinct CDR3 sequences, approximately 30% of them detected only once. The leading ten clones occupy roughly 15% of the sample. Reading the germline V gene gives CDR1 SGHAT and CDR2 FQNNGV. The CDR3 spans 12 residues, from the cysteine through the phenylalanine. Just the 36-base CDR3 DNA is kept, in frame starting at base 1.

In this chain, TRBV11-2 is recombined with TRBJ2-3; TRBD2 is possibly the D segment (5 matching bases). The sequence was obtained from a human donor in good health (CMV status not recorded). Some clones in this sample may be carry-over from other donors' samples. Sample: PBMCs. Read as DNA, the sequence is TGTGCCAGCAGAATTTTCGGGGATACACAGTATTTT. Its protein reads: CASRIFGDTQYF.